The text below deals with one TCR beta chain. Its target antigen remains unknown. The record has no base qualities; no much larger clone is one base away. The data stem from a study of CD8 T cells in Susac syndrome (dated by TCRdb to 2018 to 2020). Broadly, across the study: The study used repertoire sequencing to test whether antigen drove CD8+ T cell activation and differentiation in Susac syndrome. Study-wide conclusions, independent of this receptor: The study acknowledged that relatively few individuals were included in the TCR sequencing and HLA analysis.

RNA was extracted using the RNeasy kit, and about 0.5 to 1 microgram was reverse transcribed with random hexamers. The immunoSEQ multiplex PCR assay, which covers 54 Vbeta and 13 Jbeta segments, was used to amplify TCR beta CDR3 regions. PCR amplification bias was corrected by using a synthetic template baseline for primer optimization and computational correction. In the original analysis: Only productive sequences were kept, with reads annotated to V, D and J genes according to IMGT and analyzed in immunoSEQ Analyzer. Clonality was calculated as one minus the Shannon entropy normalized by log2 of the number of productive unique sequences. Public and private clones were assessed among the 100 most prevalent clones of each patient and control. Susac-specific clones were defined as absent from healthy and MS cohorts, 1052 published viral clones and other ImmuneACCESS disease sequences. TCRdb trimmed public reads at Q25 via fastp, called clones via MiXCR and kept in-frame beta chains. Each CDR3 protein appears once, grouped with its most common genes and DNA. For this entry, the V and J calls and clone size follow TCRdb and not the study's own pipeline. The sample records some 200,000 distinct CDR3 sequences, roughly 96% of which are singletons. In total, the top ten clones hold 0.093% of the sample.

Trimmed from V: 4 bases; trimmed from J: 0 bases; junction bases lacking a gene match: 5. Including the terminal cysteine and phenylalanine, the CDR3 comprises 15 residues. This entry keeps only the CDR3 DNA: 45 bases, framed from base 1. The germline V gene yields SGHRS for CDR1 and YFSETQ for CDR2. Peripheral blood CD8+ and CD4+ T cells from healthy donors, Susac syndrome patients and multiple sclerosis patients were profiled by high-throughput TCR beta sequencing. The multiple sclerosis controls were treatment-naive patients whose relapsing-remitting disease, either stable or active, fulfilled the revised McDonald criteria. CD8+ TEMRA cells were enriched by FACS, while bulk CD8+ and CD4+ T cells were purified by magnetic negative isolation. Blood was collected in EDTA tubes and processed within 24 hours, with PBMCs isolated through density gradient centrifugation. PBMCs intended for TCR sequencing were cryopreserved in liquid nitrogen and thawed later in a water bath at 37 degrees C. The sorted or isolated CD4+, CD8+ and CD8+ TEMRA cells reached a purity of at least 90%.

The sequenced sample was CD4+ T cells from PBMCs. This TCR derives from a human donor with multiple sclerosis. The rearrangement joined TRBV5-1 to TRBJ2-7; 9 junctional bases match TRBD1. The DNA sequence is TGCGCCAGCAGCCCTTACAGGGGGCCCTCCTACGAGCAGTACTTC. The translation is CASSPYRGPSYEQYF.